This TCR beta chain emerged from a study of early T cells in non-severe SARS-CoV-2 infection. This CDR3 is 17 amino acids long. Trimming removed 2 bases from V and 8 bases from J; junction bases left unmatched: 13. Germline V lookup: CDR1 MNHEY, CDR2 SMNVEV (reference sequence). Findings and caveats of the study: VDJdb matches were skewed toward anti-spike CD8 T cell responses.

The sample holds many counts of this clonotype. Its antigen is not identified. Individually, cDNA molecules had unique molecular identifiers attached to them. TCRdb re-called the 5' RACE reads through MiXCR, storing one row per CDR3 protein. Among some 50,000 distinct CDR3 sequences listed, 5.5% to 6.5% were seen once. Input material: whole blood. The chain carries TRBV27 and TRBJ2-1; 9 bases map to TRBD2. The receptor was isolated from an adult who was a healthcare worker with PCR-confirmed SARS-CoV-2 infection or an uninfected control (not recorded which). CDR3 nucleotide sequence: TGTGCCAGCAGTTTACCCCCGGATAGCGGGAGATTGGATGAGCAGTTCTTC. Translated: CASSLPPDSGRLDEQFF.